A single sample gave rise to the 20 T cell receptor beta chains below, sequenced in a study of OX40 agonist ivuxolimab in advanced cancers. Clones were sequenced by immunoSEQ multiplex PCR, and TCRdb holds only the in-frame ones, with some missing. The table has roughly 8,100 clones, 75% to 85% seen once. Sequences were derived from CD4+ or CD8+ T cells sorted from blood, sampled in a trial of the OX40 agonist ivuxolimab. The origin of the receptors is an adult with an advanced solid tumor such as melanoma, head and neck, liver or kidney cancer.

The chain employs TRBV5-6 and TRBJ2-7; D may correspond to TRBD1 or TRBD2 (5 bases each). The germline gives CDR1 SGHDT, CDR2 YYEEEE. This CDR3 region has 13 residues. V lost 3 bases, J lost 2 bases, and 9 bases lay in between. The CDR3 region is CASSYGTPYEQYF. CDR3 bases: TGTGCCAGCAGCTACGGGACCCCCTACGAGCAGTACTTC.

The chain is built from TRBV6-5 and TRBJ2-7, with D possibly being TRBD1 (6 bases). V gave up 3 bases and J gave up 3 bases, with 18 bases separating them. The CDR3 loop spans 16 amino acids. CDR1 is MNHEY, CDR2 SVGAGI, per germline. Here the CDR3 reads CASSYSTQGPGYEQYF. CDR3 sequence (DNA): TGTGCCAGCAGTTATTCGACCCAGGGGCCTGGCTACGAGCAGTACTTC.

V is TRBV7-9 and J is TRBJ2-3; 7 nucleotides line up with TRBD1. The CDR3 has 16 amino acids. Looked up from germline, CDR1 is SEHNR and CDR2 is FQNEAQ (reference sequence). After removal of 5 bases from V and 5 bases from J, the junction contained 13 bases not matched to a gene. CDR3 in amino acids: CASSPKEGATKDTQYF. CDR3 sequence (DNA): TGTGCCAGCAGCCCCAAAGAGGGGGCAACGAAAGATACGCAGTATTTT.

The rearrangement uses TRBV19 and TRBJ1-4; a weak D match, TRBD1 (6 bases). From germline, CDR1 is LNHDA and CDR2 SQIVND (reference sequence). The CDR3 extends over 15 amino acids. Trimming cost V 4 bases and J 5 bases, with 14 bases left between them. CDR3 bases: TGTGCCAGTAGTAGCCAATGGGGGCTAAATGAAAAACTGTTTTTT. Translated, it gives CASSSQWGLNEKLFF.

The CDR3 here is CASSYREGGEKLFF. The DNA of the CDR3 is TGTGCCAGCAGTTACAGGGAGGGGGGGGAAAAACTGTTTTTT. This rearrangement joins TRBV11-2 to TRBJ1-4; weak D call: TRBD1 (6 bases). Trimming left V 6 bases short and J 8 bases short, with 16 bases between. Germline CDR1 is SGHAT and CDR2 is FQNNGV. CDR3 length: 14 amino acids. The whole variable domain, filled in from reference TRBV11-2 and TRBJ1-4, reads EAGVAQSPRYKIIEKRQSVAFWCNPISGHATLYWYQQILGQGPKLLIQFQNNGVVDDSQLPKDRFSAERLKGVDSTLKIQPAKLEDSAVYLCASSYREGGEKLFFGSGTQLSVL.

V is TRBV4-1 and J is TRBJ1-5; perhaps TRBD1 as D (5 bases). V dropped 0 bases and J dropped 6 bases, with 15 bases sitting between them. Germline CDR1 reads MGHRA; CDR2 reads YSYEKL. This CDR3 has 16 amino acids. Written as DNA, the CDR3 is TGCGCCAGCAGCCAAGACCAAACAGGACCAGGTCAGCCCCAGCATTTT. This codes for CASSQDQTGPGQPQHF.

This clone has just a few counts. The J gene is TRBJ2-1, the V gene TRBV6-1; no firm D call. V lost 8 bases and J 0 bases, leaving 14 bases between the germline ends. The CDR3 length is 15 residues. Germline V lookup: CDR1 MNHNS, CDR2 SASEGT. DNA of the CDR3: TGTGCCAGCTTTGGGTTATCAAGCTCCTACAATGAGCAGTTCTTC. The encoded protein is CASFGLSSSYNEQFF.

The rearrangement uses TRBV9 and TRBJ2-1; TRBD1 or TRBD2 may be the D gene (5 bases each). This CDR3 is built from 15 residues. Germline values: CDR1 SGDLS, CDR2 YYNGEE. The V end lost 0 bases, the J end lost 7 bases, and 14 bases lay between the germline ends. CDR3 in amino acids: CASSVDGALGNEQFF. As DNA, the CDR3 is TGTGCCAGCAGCGTAGACGGGGCCTTGGGGAATGAGCAGTTCTTC.

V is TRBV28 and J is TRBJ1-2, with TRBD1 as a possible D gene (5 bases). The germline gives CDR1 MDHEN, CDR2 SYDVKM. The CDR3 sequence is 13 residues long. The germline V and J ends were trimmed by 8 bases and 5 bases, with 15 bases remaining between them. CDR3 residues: CASGDPGGYGYTF. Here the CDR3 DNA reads TGTGCCAGCGGTGACCCCGGGGGGTATGGCTACACCTTC.

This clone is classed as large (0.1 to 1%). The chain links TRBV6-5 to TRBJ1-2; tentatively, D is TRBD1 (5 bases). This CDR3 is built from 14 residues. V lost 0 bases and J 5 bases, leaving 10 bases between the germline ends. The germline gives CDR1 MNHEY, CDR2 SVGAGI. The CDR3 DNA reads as TGTGCCAGCAGTTACTCCCAGGGAGGATATGGCTACACCTTC. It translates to CASSYSQGGYGYTF.

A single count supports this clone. In nucleotides, the CDR3 is TGTGCCAGCAGCTTAGTTTCCCGGGGCAGGGAACACTATGGCTACACCTTC. Its translation: CASSLVSRGREHYGYTF. The chain couples TRBV7-9 to TRBJ1-2; possible D gene TRBD1, 5 bases. Germline V gene data show CDR1 as SEHNR and CDR2 as FQNEAQ (reference sequence). The CDR3 has 17 residues. V was pared by 1 base and J by 3 bases, with 18 bases between. Together with reference TRBV7-9 and TRBJ1-2, the CDR3 gives the full variable domain: DTGVSQNPRHKITKRGQNVTFRCDPISEHNRLYWYRQTLGQGPEFLTYFQNEAQLEKSRLLSDRFSAERPKGSFSTLEIQRTEQGDSAMYLCASSLVSRGREHYGYTFGSGTRLTVV.

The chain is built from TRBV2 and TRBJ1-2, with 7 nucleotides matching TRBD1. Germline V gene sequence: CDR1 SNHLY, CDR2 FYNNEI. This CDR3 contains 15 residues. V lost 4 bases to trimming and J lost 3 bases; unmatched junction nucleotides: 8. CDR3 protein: CASSVSDRRYYGYTF. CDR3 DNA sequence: TGTGCCAGCAGTGTGTCGGACAGGAGGTACTATGGCTACACCTTC.

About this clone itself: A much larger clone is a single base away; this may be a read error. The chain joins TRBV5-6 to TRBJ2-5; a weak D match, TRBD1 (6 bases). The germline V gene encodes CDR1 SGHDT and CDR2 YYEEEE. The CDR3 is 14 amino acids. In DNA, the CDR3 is TGTGCCAGCAGCTTACTGACAGGTGAAGAGGCCCAGTACTTC. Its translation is CASSLLTGEEAQYF.

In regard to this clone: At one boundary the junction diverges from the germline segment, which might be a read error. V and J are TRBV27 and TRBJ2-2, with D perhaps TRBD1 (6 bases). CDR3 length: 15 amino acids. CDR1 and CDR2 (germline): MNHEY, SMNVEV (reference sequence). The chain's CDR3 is CASSSHREEHRGAVF. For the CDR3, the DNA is TGTGCCAGCAGTTCCCACAGGGAAGAACACCGGGGAGCTGTTTTT.

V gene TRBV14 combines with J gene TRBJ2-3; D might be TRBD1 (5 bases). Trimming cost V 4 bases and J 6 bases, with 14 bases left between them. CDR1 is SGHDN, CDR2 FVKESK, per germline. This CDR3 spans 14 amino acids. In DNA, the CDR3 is TGTGCCAGCAGCCGACGCGACAGATCGGATACGCAGTATTTT. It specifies CASSRRDRSDTQYF. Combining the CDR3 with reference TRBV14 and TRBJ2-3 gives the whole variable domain EAGVTQFPSHSVIEKGQTVTLRCDPISGHDNLYWYRRVMGKEIKFLLHFVKESKQDESGMPNNRFLAERTGGTYSTLKVQPAELEDSGVYFCASSRRDRSDTQYFGPGTRLTVL.

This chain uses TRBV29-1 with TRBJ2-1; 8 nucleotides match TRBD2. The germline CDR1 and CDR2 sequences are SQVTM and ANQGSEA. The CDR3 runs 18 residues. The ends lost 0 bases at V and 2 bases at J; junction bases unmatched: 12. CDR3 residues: CSVEDTPGGGLAYNEQFF. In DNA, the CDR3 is TGCAGCGTTGAAGATACACCCGGCGGGGGGTTGGCCTACAATGAGCAGTTCTTC.

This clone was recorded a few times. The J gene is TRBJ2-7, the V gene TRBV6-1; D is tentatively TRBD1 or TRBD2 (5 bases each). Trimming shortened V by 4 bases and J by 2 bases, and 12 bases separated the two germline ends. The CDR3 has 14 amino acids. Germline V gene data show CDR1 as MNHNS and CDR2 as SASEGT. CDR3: CASSGSGSPYEQYF. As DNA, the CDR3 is TGTGCCAGCAGTGGATCAGGGAGTCCCTACGAGCAGTACTTC.

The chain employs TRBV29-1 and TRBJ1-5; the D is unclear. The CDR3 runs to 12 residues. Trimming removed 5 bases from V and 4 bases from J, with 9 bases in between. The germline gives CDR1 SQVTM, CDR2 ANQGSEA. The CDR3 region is CSVQSTNQPQHF. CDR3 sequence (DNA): TGCAGCGTTCAATCAACTAATCAGCCCCAGCATTTT.

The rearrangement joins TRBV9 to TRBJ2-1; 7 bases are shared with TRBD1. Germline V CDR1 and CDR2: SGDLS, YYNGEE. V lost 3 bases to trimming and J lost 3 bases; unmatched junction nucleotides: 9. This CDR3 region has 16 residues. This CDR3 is CASSAWIGTDYNEQFF. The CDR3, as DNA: TGTGCCAGCAGCGCCTGGATCGGGACAGACTACAATGAGCAGTTCTTC.

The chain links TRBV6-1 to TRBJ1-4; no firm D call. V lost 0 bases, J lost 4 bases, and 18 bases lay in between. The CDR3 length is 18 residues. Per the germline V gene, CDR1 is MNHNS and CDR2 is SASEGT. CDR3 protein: CASSEARLPLAGNEKLFF. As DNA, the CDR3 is TGTGCCAGCAGTGAAGCGCGCCTTCCCCTTGCGGGTAATGAAAAACTGTTTTTT.